This T cell receptor (beta chain) comes out of a study of shared clonotypes between healthy human individuals. Study-level points and caveats: Specimens sampled were limited to blood, with tissue repertoires likely differing. Among the subsets, naive ones generally showed larger estimated richness than memory ones.

Note on this clone: Its antigen is undetermined.

It was at deep level that the assay was run. Original analysis: Sequence data from immunoSEQ were junction-only and lacked quality scores; consequently, filtering differed. TCRdb keeps only in-frame clones here, not all; method: immunoSEQ multiplex PCR. The V and J calls and the clone size are those of that table, but D and trimming were determined from the DNA. Of millions of clones in the sample, 80% to 95% are singletons; the top ten hold 0.35% to 0.45%. Trimming shortened V by 5 bases and J by 0 bases, and 8 bases separated the two germline ends. The CDR3 totals 14 residues. Germline lookup yields CDR1 SEHNR and CDR2 FQNEAQ (reference sequence).

The TCR sequence derives from a man younger than 35 in good health. Some clones in this sample may be carry-over from other donors' samples. This chain connects TRBV7-9 to TRBJ2-4; D possibly matches TRBD1 or TRBD2 (5 bases each). Input material: naive CD4+ T cells from PBMCs. Subset denoted: CD45RA+ positively selected. DNA for the CDR3: TGTGCCAGCAGCGTGGGGACAGCCAAAAACATTCAGTACTTC. It translates to CASSVGTAKNIQYF.